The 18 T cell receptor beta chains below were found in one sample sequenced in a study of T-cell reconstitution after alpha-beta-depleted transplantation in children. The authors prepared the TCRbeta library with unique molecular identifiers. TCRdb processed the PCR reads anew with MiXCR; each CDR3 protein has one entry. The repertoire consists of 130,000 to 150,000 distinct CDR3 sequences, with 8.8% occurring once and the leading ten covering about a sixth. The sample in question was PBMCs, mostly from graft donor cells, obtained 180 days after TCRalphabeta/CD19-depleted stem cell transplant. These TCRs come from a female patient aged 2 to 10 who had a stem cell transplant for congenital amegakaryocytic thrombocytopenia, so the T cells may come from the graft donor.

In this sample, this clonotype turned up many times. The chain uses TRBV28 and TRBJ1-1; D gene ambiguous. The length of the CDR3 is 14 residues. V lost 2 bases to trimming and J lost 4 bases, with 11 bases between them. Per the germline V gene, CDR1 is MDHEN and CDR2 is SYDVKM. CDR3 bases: TGTGCCAGCAGTTTAGGGCGAAGAACCACTGAAGCTTTCTTT. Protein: CASSLGRRTTEAFF.

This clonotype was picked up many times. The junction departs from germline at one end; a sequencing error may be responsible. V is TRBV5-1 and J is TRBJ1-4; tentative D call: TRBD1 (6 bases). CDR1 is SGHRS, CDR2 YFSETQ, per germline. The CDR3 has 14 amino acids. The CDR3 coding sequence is TGCGCCAGCAGTTTGGGGGCGGTCGATGAAAAACTGTTTTTT. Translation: CASSLGAVDEKLFF.

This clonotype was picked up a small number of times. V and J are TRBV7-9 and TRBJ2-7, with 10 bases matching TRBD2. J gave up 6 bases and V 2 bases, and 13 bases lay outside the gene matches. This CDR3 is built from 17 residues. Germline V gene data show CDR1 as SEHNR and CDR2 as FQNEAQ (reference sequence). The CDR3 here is CASSLFRQLAGAGEQYF. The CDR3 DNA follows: TGTGCCAGCAGCTTATTCCGTCAGCTAGCGGGAGCGGGCGAGCAGTACTTC.

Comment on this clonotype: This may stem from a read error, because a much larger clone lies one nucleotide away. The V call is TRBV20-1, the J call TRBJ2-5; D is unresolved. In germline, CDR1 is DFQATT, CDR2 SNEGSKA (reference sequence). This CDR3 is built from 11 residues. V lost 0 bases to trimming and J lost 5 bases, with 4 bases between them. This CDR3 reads CSARDHETQYF. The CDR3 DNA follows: TGCAGTGCTAGAGATCACGAGACCCAGTACTTC.

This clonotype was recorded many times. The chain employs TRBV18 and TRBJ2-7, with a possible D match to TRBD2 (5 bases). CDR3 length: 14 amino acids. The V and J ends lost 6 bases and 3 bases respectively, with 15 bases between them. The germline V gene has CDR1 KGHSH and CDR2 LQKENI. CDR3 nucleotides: TGTGCCAGCTCTCTCAACGACGGACTCTACGAGCAGTACTTC. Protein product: CASSLNDGLYEQYF.

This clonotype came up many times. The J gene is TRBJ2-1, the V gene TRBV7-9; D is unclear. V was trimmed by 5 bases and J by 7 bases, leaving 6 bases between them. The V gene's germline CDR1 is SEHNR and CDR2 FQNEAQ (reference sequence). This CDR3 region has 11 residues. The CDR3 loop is CASSLLNEQFF. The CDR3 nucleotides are TGTGCCAGCAGCCTCCTTAATGAGCAGTTCTTC.

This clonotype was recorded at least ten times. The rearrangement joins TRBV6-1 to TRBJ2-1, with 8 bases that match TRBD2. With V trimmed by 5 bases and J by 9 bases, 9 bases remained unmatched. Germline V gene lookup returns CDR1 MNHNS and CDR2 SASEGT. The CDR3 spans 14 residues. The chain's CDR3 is CASSPRTSWGEQFF. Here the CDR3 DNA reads TGTGCCAGCAGTCCAAGGACTAGCTGGGGTGAGCAGTTCTTC.

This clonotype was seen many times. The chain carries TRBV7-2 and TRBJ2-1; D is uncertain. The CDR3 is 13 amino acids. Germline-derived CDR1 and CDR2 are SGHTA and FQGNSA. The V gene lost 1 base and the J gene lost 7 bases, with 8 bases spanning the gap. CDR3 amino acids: CASSLESGNEQFF. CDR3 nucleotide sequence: TGTGCCAGCAGCTTAGAAAGTGGGAATGAGCAGTTCTTC.

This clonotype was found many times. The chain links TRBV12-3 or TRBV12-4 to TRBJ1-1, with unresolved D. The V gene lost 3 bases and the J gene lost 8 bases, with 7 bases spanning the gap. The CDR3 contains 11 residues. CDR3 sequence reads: CASSFADEAFF. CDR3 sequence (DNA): TGTGCCAGCAGTTTCGCCGACGAAGCTTTCTTT.

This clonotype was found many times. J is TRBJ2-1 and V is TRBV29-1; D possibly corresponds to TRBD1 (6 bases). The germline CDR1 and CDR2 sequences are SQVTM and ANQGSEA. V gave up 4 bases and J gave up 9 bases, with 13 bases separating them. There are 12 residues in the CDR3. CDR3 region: CSVVWGRIEQFF. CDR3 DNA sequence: TGCAGCGTTGTTTGGGGGCGGATTGAGCAGTTCTTC.

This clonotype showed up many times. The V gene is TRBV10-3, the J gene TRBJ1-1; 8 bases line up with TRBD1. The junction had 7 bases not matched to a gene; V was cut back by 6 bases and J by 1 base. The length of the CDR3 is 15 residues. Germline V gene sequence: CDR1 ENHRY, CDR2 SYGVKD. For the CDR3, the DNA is TGTGCCATCAGCAAACAAGGACAGGGGAACACTGAAGCTTTCTTT. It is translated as CAISKQGQGNTEAFF.

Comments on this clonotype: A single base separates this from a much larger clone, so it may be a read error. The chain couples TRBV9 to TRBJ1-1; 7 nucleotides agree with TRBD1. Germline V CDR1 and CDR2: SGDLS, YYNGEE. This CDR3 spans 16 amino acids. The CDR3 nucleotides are TGTGCCAGCAGCAAGGGACAGACCCCCAGGAACACTGGAGCTTTCTTT. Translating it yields CASSKGQTPRNTGAFF.

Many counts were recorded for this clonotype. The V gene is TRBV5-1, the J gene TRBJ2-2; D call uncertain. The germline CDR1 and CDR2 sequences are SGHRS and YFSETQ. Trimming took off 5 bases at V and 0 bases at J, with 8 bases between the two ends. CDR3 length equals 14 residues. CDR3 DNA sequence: TGCGCCAGCAGGGCCGGTTCGAACACCGGGGAGCTGTTTTTT. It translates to CASRAGSNTGELFF.

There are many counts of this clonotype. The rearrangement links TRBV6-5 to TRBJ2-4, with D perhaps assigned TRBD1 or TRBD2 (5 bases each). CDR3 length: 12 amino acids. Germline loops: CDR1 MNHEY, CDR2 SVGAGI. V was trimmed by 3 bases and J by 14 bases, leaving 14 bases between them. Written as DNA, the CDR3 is TGTGCCAGCAGTTATTTCCCACAGGAGGAGTACTTC. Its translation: CASSYFPQEEYF.

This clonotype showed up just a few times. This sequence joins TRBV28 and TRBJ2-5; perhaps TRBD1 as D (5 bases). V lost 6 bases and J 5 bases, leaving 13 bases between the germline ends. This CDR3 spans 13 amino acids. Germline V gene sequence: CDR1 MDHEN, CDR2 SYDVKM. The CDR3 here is CASRDTVGETQYF. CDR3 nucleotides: TGTGCCAGCAGGGACACAGTGGGGGAGACCCAGTACTTC. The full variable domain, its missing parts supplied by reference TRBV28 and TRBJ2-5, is DVKVTQSSRYLVKRTGEKVFLECVQDMDHENMFWYRQDPGLGLRLIYFSYDVKMKEKGDIPEGYSVSREKKERFSLILESASTNQTSMYLCASRDTVGETQYFGPGTRLLVL.

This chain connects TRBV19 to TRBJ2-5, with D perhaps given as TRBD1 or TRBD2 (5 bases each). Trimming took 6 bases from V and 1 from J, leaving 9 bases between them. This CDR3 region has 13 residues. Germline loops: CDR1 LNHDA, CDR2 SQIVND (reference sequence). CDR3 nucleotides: TGTGCCAGTAGCGGGACCATCCAAGAGACCCAGTACTTC. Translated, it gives CASSGTIQETQYF.

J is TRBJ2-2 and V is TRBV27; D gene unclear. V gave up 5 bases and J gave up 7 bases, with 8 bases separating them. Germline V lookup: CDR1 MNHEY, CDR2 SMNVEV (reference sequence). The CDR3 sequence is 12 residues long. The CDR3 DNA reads TGTGCCAGCAGTAGGGAAGGCGGGGAGCTGTTTTTT. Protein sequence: CASSREGGELFF.

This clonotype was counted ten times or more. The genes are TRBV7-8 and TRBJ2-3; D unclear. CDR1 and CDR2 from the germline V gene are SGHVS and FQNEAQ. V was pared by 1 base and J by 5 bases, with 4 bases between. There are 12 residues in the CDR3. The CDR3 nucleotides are TGTGCCAGCAGCTTAGGACGAGATACGCAGTATTTT. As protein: CASSLGRDTQYF.